The next 8 T cell receptor beta chains were all read from a single sample in a study of response to subunit inactivated influenza vaccine. TCRdb called the RT-PCR reads again in MiXCR, with one record for every CDR3 protein. Here the sample spans over 450,000 distinct CDR3 sequences, 13% being singletons. The sequencing used PBMCs from blood, collected about 6 weeks after vaccination. These receptors were obtained from a man between 50 and 59 years old who received an inactivated influenza vaccine.

The V and J genes are TRBV5-5 and TRBJ1-3; D is uncertain. V lost 0 bases, J lost 4 bases, and 23 bases lay in between. The germline gives CDR1 SGHKS, CDR2 YYEKEE (reference sequence). This CDR3 has 19 amino acids. As DNA, the CDR3 is TGTGCCAGCAGCTTGGGCCCGTACCGTCGGTGGGCCTTGGGAAACACCATATATTTT. As protein: CASSLGPYRRWALGNTIYF.

The chain carries TRBV19 and TRBJ2-7, with a tentative D call TRBD2 (6 bases). Germline V gene sequence: CDR1 LNHDA, CDR2 SQIVND (reference sequence). This CDR3 is 16 amino acids long. V was clipped by 5 bases and J by 2 bases, with 19 bases between them. The CDR3 DNA sequence: TGTGCCAGTAGTCCCTCCGGAGGGACGGTCGCCTACGAGCAGTACTTC. Encoded protein: CASSPSGGTVAYEQYF.

The chain combines TRBV27 with TRBJ2-1; the D is unclear. V was shortened by 6 bases and J by 5 bases, with 17 bases between the two germline ends. This CDR3 is built from 15 residues. Germline values: CDR1 MNHEY, CDR2 SMNVEV (reference sequence). DNA of the CDR3: TGTGCCAGCAGCCTACTTGGAATTTTCGACAATGAGCAGTTCTTC. The encoded protein is CASSLLGIFDNEQFF.

This clonotype was observed a few times. The chain carries TRBV11-1 and TRBJ2-1; 10 bases match TRBD2. The V and J ends lost 0 bases and 9 bases, in that order; junction bases with no gene match: 14. The CDR3 extends over 18 amino acids. Germline V lookup: CDR1 SGHAT, CDR2 FQDESV (reference sequence). Written as DNA, the CDR3 is TGTGCCAGCAGCTTAGCGCTTTTAGGGCTAGCGGGAGTGATTGAGCAGTTCTTC. The encoded protein is CASSLALLGLAGVIEQFF.

This clonotype was picked up a small number of times. The chain links TRBV27 to TRBJ1-2; D perhaps matches TRBD1 (5 bases). Trimming shortened V by 3 bases and J by 4 bases, and 9 bases separated the two germline ends. The CDR3 has 13 amino acids. From germline, CDR1 is MNHEY and CDR2 SMNVEV (reference sequence). The chain's CDR3 is CASSFKGSYGYTF. CDR3 bases: TGTGCCAGCAGTTTTAAGGGGAGCTATGGCTACACCTTC.

This clonotype was found a few times. Here the CDR3 DNA reads TGTGCCAGCAGCTTAACCTCTCCTGACGGACGTAACTTCTACGAGCAGTACTTC. Translation gives CASSLTSPDGRNFYEQYF. The V and J genes are TRBV11-2 and TRBJ2-7; no clear D. The V end was cut by 2 bases, the J end by 3 bases, with 23 bases between. CDR1 is SGHAT, CDR2 FQNNGV, per germline. The CDR3 contains 18 residues.

This clonotype appeared a few times. The chain links TRBV6-1 to TRBJ1-5; TRBD1 agrees at 10 bases. Germline values: CDR1 MNHNS, CDR2 SASEGT. After removal of 7 bases from V and 2 bases from J, the junction contained 5 bases not matched to a gene. The CDR3 runs 15 residues. In nucleotides, the CDR3 is TGTGCCAGCAAACGACAGGGGGCCGGCAATCAGCCCCAGCATTTT. It translates to CASKRQGAGNQPQHF.

This clonotype came up many times. The rearrangement uses TRBV6-2 or TRBV6-3 and TRBJ2-7, with 8 bases matching TRBD2. With 5 bases clipped from V and 6 bases from J, the junction kept 3 bases outside the gene matches. Germline lookup yields CDR1 MNHEY and CDR2 SVGEGT. The CDR3 totals 12 residues. CDR3 nucleotide sequence: TGTGCCAGCAGTAAAACTAGCGGCGAGCAGTACTTC. Protein: CASSKTSGEQYF.